The 22 T cell receptor beta chains below were found in one sample sequenced in a study of human T cells and chemical hapten exposure. TCRdb re-analysed the RACE reads in MiXCR, keeping a single row per CDR3 protein. The table shows about 140,000 distinct CDR3 sequences, with about 11% occurring only once. Time point of the sample: patch test 2, 6 weeks after DPC sensitization. The treatment is: therapeutic diphenylcyclopropenone sensitization with weekly scalp DPC. Sequencing used whole blood, obtained in connection with sensitization to the hapten diphenylcyclopropenone (DPC). These receptors originate from a woman aged 45-65 years with alopecia areata. Some clones in this sample may be carry-over from other donors' samples.

This clonotype showed up many times. This chain uses TRBV9 with TRBJ2-7; D possibly corresponds to TRBD1 (6 bases). Germline loops: CDR1 SGDLS, CDR2 YYNGEE. The CDR3 is 15 residues long. V was cut by 4 bases and J by 1 base, with 15 bases left in between. CDR3 nucleotide sequence: TGTGCCAGCAGCATCGGTGACAGGTTTTCCTACGAGCAGTACTTC. Its protein is CASSIGDRFSYEQYF.

This clonotype was seen a handful of times. V and J are TRBV11-2 and TRBJ2-7; no clear D. Trimming took 5 bases from V and 0 from J, leaving 14 bases between them. Germline CDR1 reads SGHAT; CDR2 reads FQNNGV. The CDR3 is 15 amino acids. In nucleotides, the CDR3 is TGTGCCAGCAGCCCTAGGCCGCCGAGCTCCTACGAGCAGTACTTC. This translates into CASSPRPPSSYEQYF.

This clonotype was seen ten or more times. The rearrangement links TRBV13 to TRBJ2-3; 10 bases line up with TRBD2. The germline gives CDR1 PRHDT, CDR2 FYEKMQ (reference sequence). This CDR3 is 16 amino acids long. J gave up 0 bases and V 5 bases, and 5 bases lay outside the gene matches. DNA of the CDR3: TGTGCCAGCAGCCCCCTACTAGCGGGGAGCACAGATACGCAGTATTTT. Its translation: CASSPLLAGSTDTQYF. The full variable domain, with the rest looked up from reference TRBV13 and TRBJ2-3, is AAGVIQSPRHLIKEKRETATLKCYPIPRHDTVYWYQQGPGQDPQFLISFYEKMQSDKGSIPDRFSAQQFSDYHSELNMSSLELGDSALYFCASSPLLAGSTDTQYFGPGTRLTVL.

The chain employs TRBV19 and TRBJ2-1; 7 bases match TRBD1. CDR1 is LNHDA and CDR2 is SQIVND in the germline V gene (reference sequence). Germline trimming cut 5 bases from V and 2 bases from J; bases unmatched to any gene: 3. This CDR3 has 14 residues. The CDR3 DNA sequence: TGTGCCAGTAGTTCCAGGGGGACCTACAATGAGCAGTTCTTC. Amino acid sequence: CASSSRGTYNEQFF.

This clonotype has ten or more counts. The rearrangement joins TRBV20-1 to TRBJ1-6; maybe TRBD1 (5 bases). The CDR3 contains 16 residues. Per germline, CDR1 DFQATT and CDR2 SNEGSKA (reference sequence). The ends were cut back, 4 bases at V and 0 bases at J, with 13 bases in the middle. The CDR3, as DNA: TGCAGTGCTACCTCGACAGTTAGCTCCTATAATTCACCCCTCCACTTT. It codes for CSATSTVSSYNSPLHF.

This clonotype has more than one count but fewer than ten. DNA of the CDR3: TGCAGTGCCCTCGATGCGGCGGGACTAGGAGAGCAGTTCTTC. Amino acids: CSALDAAGLGEQFF. V gene TRBV20-1 combines with J gene TRBJ2-1, with 8 bases that match TRBD2. J was trimmed by 10 bases and V by 6 bases; bases with no gene match: 14. Germline assignment: CDR1 DFQATT and CDR2 SNEGSKA (reference sequence). This CDR3 is 14 amino acids long.

The rearrangement uses TRBV5-6 and TRBJ2-1, with D perhaps TRBD2 (5 bases). Germline assignment: CDR1 SGHDT and CDR2 YYEEEE. The length of the CDR3 is 17 residues. The ends were cut back, 4 bases at V and 0 bases at J, with 17 bases in the middle. For the CDR3, the DNA is TGTGCCAGCAGCGTACGGACTGGCGCAAGCTCCTACAATGAGCAGTTCTTC. It specifies CASSVRTGASSYNEQFF. The whole variable domain, remainder taken from reference TRBV5-6 and TRBJ2-1, is DAGVTQSPTHLIKTRGQQVTLRCSPKSGHDTVSWYQQALGQGPQFIFQYYEEEERQRGNFPDRFSGHQFPNYSSELNVNALLLGDSALYLCASSVRTGASSYNEQFFGPGTRLTVL.

This clonotype came up a few times. The chain joins TRBV7-2 to TRBJ1-1; TRBD1 is a possible D gene (5 bases). V dropped 1 base and J dropped 2 bases, with 8 bases sitting between them. CDR1 is SGHTA and CDR2 is FQGNSA in the germline V gene. This CDR3 comprises 14 residues. This CDR3 is CASSLEQGNTEAFF. CDR3 sequence (DNA): TGTGCCAGCAGCTTAGAGCAGGGCAACACTGAAGCTTTCTTT.

This sequence joins TRBV7-9 and TRBJ1-6; D ambiguous. The CDR3 has 16 amino acids. V dropped 3 bases and J dropped 0 bases, with 9 bases sitting between them. CDR1 is SEHNR and CDR2 is FQNEAQ in the germline V gene (reference sequence). This CDR3 reads CASSFYPGSYNSPLHF. The CDR3 coding sequence is TGTGCCAGCAGCTTTTACCCCGGCTCCTATAATTCACCCCTCCACTTT.

This clonotype was seen a few times. This sequence joins TRBV10-3 and TRBJ2-1, with TRBD2 identical over 12 bases. The CDR3 covers 16 residues. V trimming: 3 bases; J trimming: 7 bases; junction bases outside the gene matches: 7. CDR1 is ENHRY and CDR2 is SYGVKD in the germline V gene. As DNA, the CDR3 is TGTGCCATCAGTGAACCCGGACTAGCGGGAAGGAATGAGCAGTTCTTC. It encodes CAISEPGLAGRNEQFF.

Note on this clonotype: A junction boundary mismatches the germline segment, possibly from a read error. The chain links TRBV10-3 to TRBJ2-1; no firm D call. There are 14 residues in the CDR3. Germline loops: CDR1 ENHRY, CDR2 SYGVKD. CDR3 residues: CAISESLSQNAQFF. The CDR3, as DNA: TGTGCCATCAGTGAGTCCCTTTCCCAGAATGCGCAGTTCTTC.

The chain has TRBV4-1 and TRBJ2-1; D not resolved. Germline CDR1 reads MGHRA; CDR2 reads YSYEKL. The V gene lost 3 bases and the J gene lost 2 bases, with 11 bases spanning the gap. The CDR3 is made up of 15 amino acids. Written as DNA, the CDR3 is TGCGCCAGCAGCCAGGATAAAGGGACCTACAATGAGCAGTTCTTC. It is translated as CASSQDKGTYNEQFF.

At least ten counts were recorded for this clonotype. The chain links TRBV7-9 to TRBJ2-1; D is perhaps TRBD1 (6 bases). There are 15 residues in the CDR3. The V end lost 4 bases, the J end lost 5 bases, and 15 bases lay between the germline ends. Germline CDR1 reads SEHNR; CDR2 reads FQNEAQ (reference sequence). As DNA, the CDR3 is TGTGCCAGCAGCTCCAGGGGTACCCTTAACAATGAGCAGTTCTTC. The encoded protein is CASSSRGTLNNEQFF.

This chain joins TRBV6-6 and TRBJ2-7; 8 bases fit TRBD1. V gave up 3 bases and J gave up 6 bases; unmatched junction bases: 10. Germline CDR1 reads MNHNY; CDR2 reads SVGAGI (reference sequence). This CDR3 has 15 amino acids. As DNA, the CDR3 is TGTGCCAGCAGTTATTCAGGGGGCGCCCAGTCCGAGCAGTACTTC. Translation: CASSYSGGAQSEQYF.

This clonotype was seen a handful of times. The chain uses TRBV4-1 and TRBJ1-3; a weak D match, TRBD1 (5 bases). In germline, CDR1 is MGHRA, CDR2 YSYEKL. Trimming removed 3 bases from V and 0 bases from J, with 9 bases in between. CDR3 length: 15 amino acids. This chain's CDR3 is CASSHPGLSGNTIYF. As DNA, the CDR3 is TGCGCCAGCAGCCACCCGGGGCTCTCTGGAAACACCATATATTTT.

This clonotype was picked up many times. The chain uses TRBV29-1 and TRBJ2-5; 7 nucleotides match TRBD1. After removal of 6 bases from V and 0 bases from J, the junction contained 1 base not matched to a gene. The CDR3 runs 12 residues. Germline V gene data show CDR1 as SQVTM and CDR2 as ANQGSEA. CDR3 nucleotides: TGCAGCGTCGACAGGGACCAAGAGACCCAGTACTTC. Its protein product is CSVDRDQETQYF.

This clonotype was observed many times. The CDR3 DNA is TGTGCCAGCAGTTCCGGGGGCGCCGAGGCTTTCTTT. This sequence encodes CASSSGGAEAFF. The chain has TRBV27 and TRBJ1-1, with TRBD1 as a possible D gene (6 bases). Germline V lookup: CDR1 MNHEY, CDR2 SMNVEV (reference sequence). The ends were cut back, 4 bases at V and 11 bases at J, with 14 bases in the middle. CDR3 length: 12 residues.

This clonotype has only a few counts. The genes are TRBV12-3 or TRBV12-4 and TRBJ2-1, with TRBD2 matching 11 bases. The J segment lost 9 bases and the V segment lost 7 bases, leaving 8 bases of the junction unmatched. This CDR3 spans 14 amino acids. The CDR3, as DNA: TGTGCCAGCACCCTTAGCGGGAGGGGAATTGAGCAGTTCTTC. It specifies CASTLSGRGIEQFF.

This clonotype was seen a few times. This chain links TRBV29-1 with TRBJ1-1, with unresolved D. The V and J ends lost 5 bases and 6 bases respectively, with 10 bases between them. CDR1 is SQVTM and CDR2 is ANQGSEA in the germline V gene. This CDR3 spans 11 amino acids. CDR3 bases: TGCAGCGTTTTGGACCGCCCTGAAGCTTTCTTT. It specifies CSVLDRPEAFF. The complete variable domain, with remaining parts taken from reference TRBV29-1 and TRBJ1-1, reads SAVISQKPSRDICQRGTSLTIQCQVDSQVTMMFWYRQQPGQSLTLIATANQGSEATYESGFVIDKFPISRPNLTFSTLTVSNMSPEDSSIYLCSVLDRPEAFFGQGTRLTVV.

This clonotype was observed many times. The J gene is TRBJ2-2, the V gene TRBV19, with a possible D match to TRBD1 (5 bases). The length of the CDR3 is 16 residues. The germline V and J ends were trimmed by 1 base and 0 bases, with 9 bases remaining between them. Germline CDR1 LNHDA, CDR2 SQIVND (reference sequence). This CDR3 is CASSIVLDTNTGELFF. CDR3 nucleotides: TGTGCCAGTAGTATAGTCCTGGACACGAACACCGGGGAGCTGTTTTTT.

This chain connects TRBV11-3 to TRBJ2-1, with D uncertain. Germline lookup yields CDR1 SGHNT and CDR2 YENEEA. CDR3 length: 12 residues. The ends were cut back, 3 bases at V and 8 bases at J, with 8 bases in the middle. The CDR3 coding sequence is TGTGCCAGCAGCTTGAAAGGGCATGAGCAGTTCTTC. It encodes CASSLKGHEQFF.

This clonotype was found many times. V is TRBV7-2 and J is TRBJ2-3, with 16 positions matching TRBD2. Germline V lookup: CDR1 SGHTA, CDR2 FQGNSA. CDR3 length: 21 residues. J gave up 5 bases and V 0 bases, and 14 bases lay outside the gene matches. CDR3 amino acids: CASSLASSPGTSGRVGDTQYF. The CDR3 DNA sequence: TGTGCCAGCAGCTTAGCCTCTTCCCCCGGGACTAGCGGGAGGGTTGGAGATACGCAGTATTTT.